The entry that follows covers one T cell receptor (beta chain) sequence. No antigen is known for it. These data come from a study of T cell repertoires in cytomegalovirus infection. Looking at the study overall: The study used recently identified HLA-C-restricted and well-studied HLA-B-restricted CMV epitopes. Public TCR beta signatures provided an indication of both CMV infection and a matching HLA type. Notes on the study in general: HLA-C-restricted CMV clonotypes gave the most frequent clonotype in two of eight donors. Frequencies of public TCR beta families were cumulated, and this identified carriers of CMV plus the relevant HLA.

Germline V CDR1 and CDR2: MNHEY, SMNVEV (reference sequence). Trimming cost V 5 bases and J 2 bases, with 15 bases left between them. The CDR3 extends over 15 amino acids. TCRdb reprocessed the reads via MiXCR and lists one record per CDR3 protein. The repertoire includes 600,000 to 700,000 distinct CDR3 sequences, approximately 33% of them detected once, and over 15% sits in the top ten. The rearrangement joins TRBV27 to TRBJ2-5, with D perhaps TRBD2 (6 bases). The sequence was obtained from a human donor in good health (CMV status not recorded). Some clones in this sample may be carry-over from other donors' samples. The material sequenced was cultured PBMCs, taken from culture after CMV antigen stimulation. DNA of the CDR3: TGTGCCAGCAGTACGACGGGACTCCTGCAAGAGACCCAGTACTTC. Its translation is CASSTTGLLQETQYF.